This T cell receptor beta chain derives from a study of blood T cell repertoires in COVID-19. The germline CDR1 and CDR2 sequences are MNHEY and SMNVEV (reference sequence). There are 17 residues in the CDR3. The V end was cut by 2 bases, the J end by 0 bases, with 16 bases between. Using immunoSEQ multiplex PCR, the repertoire was profiled, and TCRdb retains in-frame clones only, with some absent. There are 200,000 to 250,000 clones in the sample; roughly 91% occur only once, and about 0.8% lies in the top ten. The receptor was derived from a man aged 25 to 45 with COVID-19, enrolled during active disease. The sequencing sample was made of peripheral blood. The V gene is TRBV27, the J gene TRBJ1-1; TRBD1 might be the D (5 bases). CDR3 DNA: TGTGCCAGCAGTTTAGTTCCGGGGAGGGGAATGAACACTGAAGCTTTCTTT. Translating gives CASSLVPGRGMNTEAFF.